This entry is about one TCR beta chain. The antigen remains unidentified. Germline CDR1 reads MGHRA; CDR2 reads YSYEKL. The germline V and J ends were trimmed by 1 base and 1 base, with 17 bases remaining between them. The CDR3 is made up of 18 amino acids. This sample stems from a study of T cells in localized non-small cell lung cancer. General study findings and limits: T cell clonality was highest in uninvolved adjacent lung, above tumor. Adjacent lung exhibited a median of about 50 among the 100 most abundant tumor clones. Higher blood T cell density tracked longer overall survival.

Method: immunoSEQ multiplex PCR; TCRdb's copy keeps in-frame clones and lacks some. Of nearly 25,000 clones in the sample, 75% to 90% were seen once. This chain links TRBV4-1 with TRBJ1-5; the D is unclear. The sample consisted of peripheral blood, taken before any cancer treatment. This TCR derives from a male donor at least 60 years old with stage II squamous cell lung carcinoma. The CDR3 region has the DNA TGCGCCAGCAGCCAAGGAGGAGGCGGTGTCTTAAGCAATCAGCCCCAGCATTTT. It translates to CASSQGGGGVLSNQPQHF.